This entry lists 8 T cell receptor beta chains sequenced from one sample in a study of OX40 agonist ivuxolimab in advanced cancers. The table came from immunoSEQ multiplex PCR; TCRdb's copy has only in-frame clones and leaves some out. The sample lists roughly 11,000 clones, around four fifths seen once, with 8.5% to 12% in the top ten. Specimen: CD4+ or CD8+ T cells sorted from blood, collected in a trial of the OX40 agonist ivuxolimab. The receptors stem from an adult with an advanced solid tumor such as melanoma, head and neck, liver or kidney cancer.

V usage is TRBV29-1 and J usage is TRBJ1-3, with D uncertain. Germline values: CDR1 SQVTM, CDR2 ANQGSEA. This CDR3 spans 12 amino acids. V gave up 5 bases and J gave up 2 bases, with 7 bases separating them. The CDR3 loop is CSVLGTGNTIYF. For the CDR3, the DNA is TGCAGCGTTCTGGGAACTGGAAACACCATATATTTT.

The chain has TRBV13 and TRBJ2-3, with 7 bases fitting TRBD2. Losses at the gene ends were 5 bases for V and 2 bases for J; bases not matched to a gene: 7. Germline V gene lookup returns CDR1 PRHDT and CDR2 FYEKMQ (reference sequence). CDR3 size: 15 residues. The CDR3 region has the DNA TGTGCCAGCAGCCTAGCGGTAAGAAACACAGATACGCAGTATTTT. This gives the protein CASSLAVRNTDTQYF.

The chain links TRBV2 to TRBJ2-7, with 9 bases that match TRBD1. The CDR3 extends over 15 amino acids. With V trimmed by 4 bases and J by 3 bases, 7 bases remained unmatched. Germline V gene sequence: CDR1 SNHLY, CDR2 FYNNEI. Here the CDR3 DNA reads TGTGCCAGCAGTGTCCGGGACAGGGTCGGCTACGAGCAGTACTTC. Its protein is CASSVRDRVGYEQYF.

The V and J genes are TRBV2 and TRBJ2-5; TRBD2 might be the D (6 bases). The germline V gene has CDR1 SNHLY and CDR2 FYNNEI. The V and J ends lost 3 bases and 2 bases respectively, with 16 bases between them. The CDR3 covers 16 residues. CDR3 loop: CASSERAPRGQETQYF. The CDR3 coding sequence is TGTGCCAGCAGTGAGAGGGCGCCCCGGGGGCAAGAGACCCAGTACTTC.

This clone appeared once. The J gene is TRBJ1-2, the V gene TRBV6-5, with D perhaps TRBD1 (5 bases). Per the germline V gene, CDR1 is MNHEY and CDR2 is SVGAGI. Trimming removed 4 bases from V and 4 bases from J, with 16 bases in between. CDR3 size: 15 residues. Here the CDR3 reads CASSWEGRSSYGYTF. CDR3 sequence (DNA): TGTGCCAGCAGTTGGGAGGGGCGGAGCTCCTATGGCTACACCTTC.

The rearrangement uses TRBV5-1 and TRBJ1-1, with 7 bases matching TRBD1. The CDR3 length is 16 residues. With 4 bases clipped from V and 0 bases from J, the junction kept 9 bases outside the gene matches. The V gene's germline CDR1 is SGHRS and CDR2 YFSETQ. The chain's CDR3 is CASSPPAGGLNTEAFF. The CDR3 nucleotides are TGCGCCAGCAGCCCTCCGGCAGGGGGGTTGAACACTGAAGCTTTCTTT.

The chain links TRBV7-9 to TRBJ1-3; no clear D gene. Trimming pared 5 bases from V and 4 bases from J, leaving 6 bases between. Per germline, CDR1 SEHNR and CDR2 FQNEAQ (reference sequence). This CDR3 is built from 12 residues. The CDR3 protein is CASSPGGNTIYF. CDR3 sequence (DNA): TGTGCCAGCAGCCCTGGGGGAAACACCATATATTTT.

The rearrangement uses TRBV5-6 and TRBJ1-5, with TRBD1 as a possible D gene (6 bases). V was trimmed by 5 bases and J by 1 base, leaving 16 bases between them. The CDR3 runs to 16 residues. Germline loops: CDR1 SGHDT, CDR2 YYEEEE. The CDR3 sequence is CASRRSGEGSNQPQHF. CDR3 nucleotide sequence: TGTGCCAGCAGACGATCAGGGGAGGGAAGCAATCAGCCCCAGCATTTT. The full variable domain, its missing parts supplied by reference TRBV5-6 and TRBJ1-5, is DAGVTQSPTHLIKTRGQQVTLRCSPKSGHDTVSWYQQALGQGPQFIFQYYEEEERQRGNFPDRFSGHQFPNYSSELNVNALLLGDSALYLCASRRSGEGSNQPQHFGDGTRLSIL.